A selection of T cell receptor beta chains follows, all from one sample in a study of shared clonotypes between healthy human individuals. TCRdb keeps only in-frame clones here, not all; method: immunoSEQ multiplex PCR. The data hold a few hundred thousand clones, with approximately 65% observed a single time. The sample consisted of memory CD4+ T cells sorted from blood. The receptors originated from a man younger than 45 in good health. Each CDR3 is given with its conserved first and last residue.

>TRBV2
CASSEYSGSPNIQYF
>TRBV25-1
CASSEGQGITEAFF
>TRBV6-5
CASTRTGGNTEAFF
>TRBV4-1
CASSQVVQGNRNTEAFF
>TRBV5-1
CASSSGGGRSYEQYF
>TRBV6-1
CASRPSGTYEQYF
>TRBV2
CASSQDSTYEQYF
>TRBV9
CASSLGPAAGTDTQYF
>TRBV2
CASNREAVYNEQFF
>TRBV10-1
CASSTSAGNTDTQYF
>TRBV27
CASSTGSLFEQYF
>TRBV7-2
CASSFLSLEQYF
>TRBV28
CASSLRQVIRGQFF
>TRBV10-3
CATGTSASTDTQYF
>TRBV27
CASSPSGWETQYF
>TRBV19
CASSSVLGGNGEKLFF